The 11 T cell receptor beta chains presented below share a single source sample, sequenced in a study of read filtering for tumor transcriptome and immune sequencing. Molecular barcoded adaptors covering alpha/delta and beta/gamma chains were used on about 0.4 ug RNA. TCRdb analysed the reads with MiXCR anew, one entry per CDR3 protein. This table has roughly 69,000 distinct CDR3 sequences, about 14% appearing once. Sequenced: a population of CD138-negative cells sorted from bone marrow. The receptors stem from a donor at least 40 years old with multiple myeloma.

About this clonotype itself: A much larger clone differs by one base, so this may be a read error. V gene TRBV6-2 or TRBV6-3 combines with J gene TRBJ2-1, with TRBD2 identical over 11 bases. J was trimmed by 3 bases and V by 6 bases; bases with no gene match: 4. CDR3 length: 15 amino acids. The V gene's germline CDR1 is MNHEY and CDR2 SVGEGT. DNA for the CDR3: TGTGCCAGCAGGCGCACTAGCGGGGGCTACAATGAGCAGTTCTTC. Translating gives CASRRTSGGYNEQFF.

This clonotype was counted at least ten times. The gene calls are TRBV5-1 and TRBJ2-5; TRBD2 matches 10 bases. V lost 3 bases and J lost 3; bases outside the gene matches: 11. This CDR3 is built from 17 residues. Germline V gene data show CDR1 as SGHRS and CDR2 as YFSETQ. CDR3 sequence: CASSSPELAGVKETQYF. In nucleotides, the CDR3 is TGCGCCAGCAGCTCGCCCGAGCTAGCGGGAGTAAAAGAGACCCAGTACTTC.

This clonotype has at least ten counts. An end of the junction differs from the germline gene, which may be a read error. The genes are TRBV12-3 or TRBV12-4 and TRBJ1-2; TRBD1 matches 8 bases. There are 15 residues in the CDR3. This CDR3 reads CASSPKAGTGDGYTF. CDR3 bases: TGTGCCAGCAGTCCAAAGGCCGGGACAGGCGACGGCTACACTTTC.

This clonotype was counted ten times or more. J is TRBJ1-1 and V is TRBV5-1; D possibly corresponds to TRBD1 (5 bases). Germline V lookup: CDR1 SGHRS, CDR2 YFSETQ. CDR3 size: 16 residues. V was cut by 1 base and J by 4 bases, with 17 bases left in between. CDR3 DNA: TGCGCCAGCAGCTTGATGGGGGACCGGTTGGGCACTGAAGCTTTCTTT. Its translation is CASSLMGDRLGTEAFF.

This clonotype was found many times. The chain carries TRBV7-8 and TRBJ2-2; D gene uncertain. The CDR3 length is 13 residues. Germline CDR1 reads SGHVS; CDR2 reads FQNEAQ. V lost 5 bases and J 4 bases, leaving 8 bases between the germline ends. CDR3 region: CASSVSGTGELFF. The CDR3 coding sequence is TGTGCCAGCAGCGTTAGTGGCACCGGGGAGCTGTTTTTT.

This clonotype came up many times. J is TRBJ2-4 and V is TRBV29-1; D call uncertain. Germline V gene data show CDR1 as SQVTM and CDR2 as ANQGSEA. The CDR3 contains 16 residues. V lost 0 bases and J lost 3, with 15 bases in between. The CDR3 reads CSVEDPVGKDKNIQYF. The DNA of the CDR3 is TGCAGCGTTGAAGATCCGGTGGGGAAGGACAAAAACATTCAGTACTTC. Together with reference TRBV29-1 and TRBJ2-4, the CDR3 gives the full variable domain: SAVISQKPSRDICQRGTSLTIQCQVDSQVTMMFWYRQQPGQSLTLIATANQGSEATYESGFVIDKFPISRPNLTFSTLTVSNMSPEDSSIYLCSVEDPVGKDKNIQYFGAGTRLSVL.

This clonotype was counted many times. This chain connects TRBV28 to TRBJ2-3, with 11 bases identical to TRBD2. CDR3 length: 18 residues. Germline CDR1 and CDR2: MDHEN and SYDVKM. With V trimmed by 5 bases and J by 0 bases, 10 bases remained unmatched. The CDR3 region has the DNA TGTGCCAGCAGTCTACCTACCCGGACTAGCGGGAGCACAGATACGCAGTATTTT. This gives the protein CASSLPTRTSGSTDTQYF.

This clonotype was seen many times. The CDR3 sequence: CASSLAGQDYEQYF. The CDR3 DNA reads TGTGCCAGCAGCTTAGCGGGACAGGATTACGAGCAGTACTTC. V usage is TRBV11-2 and J usage is TRBJ2-7; 8 nucleotides align to TRBD1. The CDR3 sequence is 14 residues long. Germline V gene sequence: CDR1 SGHAT, CDR2 FQNNGV. Losses at the gene ends were 1 base for V and 4 bases for J; bases not matched to a gene: 3. The whole variable domain, remainder taken from reference TRBV11-2 and TRBJ2-7, is EAGVAQSPRYKIIEKRQSVAFWCNPISGHATLYWYQQILGQGPKLLIQFQNNGVVDDSQLPKDRFSAERLKGVDSTLKIQPAKLEDSAVYLCASSLAGQDYEQYFGPGTRLTVT.

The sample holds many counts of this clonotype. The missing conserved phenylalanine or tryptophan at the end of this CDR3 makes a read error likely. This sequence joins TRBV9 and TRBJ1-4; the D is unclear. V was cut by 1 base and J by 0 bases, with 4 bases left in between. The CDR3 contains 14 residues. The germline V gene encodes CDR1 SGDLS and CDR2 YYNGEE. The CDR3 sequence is CASSVLATNEKLFI. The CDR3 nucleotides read TGTGCCAGCAGCGTACTAGCAACTAATGAAAAACTGTTTATT.

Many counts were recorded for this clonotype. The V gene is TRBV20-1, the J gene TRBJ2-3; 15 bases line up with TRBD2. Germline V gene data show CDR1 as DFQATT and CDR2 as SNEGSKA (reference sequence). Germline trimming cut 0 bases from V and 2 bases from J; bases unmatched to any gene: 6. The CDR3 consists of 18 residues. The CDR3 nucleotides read TGCAGTGCTAGAGATCTGGGGACTAGCGGGAGGACCACAGATACGCAGTATTTT. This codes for CSARDLGTSGRTTDTQYF.

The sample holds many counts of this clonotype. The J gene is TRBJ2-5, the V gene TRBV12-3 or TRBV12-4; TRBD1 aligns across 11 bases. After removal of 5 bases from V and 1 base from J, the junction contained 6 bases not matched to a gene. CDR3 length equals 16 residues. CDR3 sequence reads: CASSLGTGGFQETQYF. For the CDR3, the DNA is TGTGCCAGCAGTCTCGGGACAGGGGGTTTCCAAGAGACCCAGTACTTC.